This T cell receptor (beta chain) was captured by sequencing in a study of beta chain features in type 1 diabetes. One heparinised draw, averaging roughly 110 mL, was taken per donor. A word on this clone: What it binds is not known.

The CDR3 runs to 17 residues. The study's findings and limits: Within the patient group, naive, central memory and Treg TCRB repertoires appeared more similar to each other than within healthy donors. All four CD4+ subsets from Type 1 diabetes patients carried moderately but significantly shorter TCRB CDR3s.

Expressed TCRB transcripts got sequenced, as all isolated RNA was reverse transcribed. Measured with immunoSEQ multiplex PCR; TCRdb has only the in-frame clones, and not every one. The table has 600,000 to 700,000 clones, 13% seen once; the top ten hold roughly 0.022%. J is TRBJ2-3 and V is TRBV21-1. TRBV21-1 is marked as a pseudogene. The sequence was collected from a man younger than 30 with type 1 diabetes. The source material was naive CD4+ T cells from blood. The chain's CDR3 is CASSSRTGAEGTDTQYF. The CDR3 bases are TGTGCCAGCAGCTCCCGGACTGGGGCGGAGGGCACAGATACGCAGTATTTT.